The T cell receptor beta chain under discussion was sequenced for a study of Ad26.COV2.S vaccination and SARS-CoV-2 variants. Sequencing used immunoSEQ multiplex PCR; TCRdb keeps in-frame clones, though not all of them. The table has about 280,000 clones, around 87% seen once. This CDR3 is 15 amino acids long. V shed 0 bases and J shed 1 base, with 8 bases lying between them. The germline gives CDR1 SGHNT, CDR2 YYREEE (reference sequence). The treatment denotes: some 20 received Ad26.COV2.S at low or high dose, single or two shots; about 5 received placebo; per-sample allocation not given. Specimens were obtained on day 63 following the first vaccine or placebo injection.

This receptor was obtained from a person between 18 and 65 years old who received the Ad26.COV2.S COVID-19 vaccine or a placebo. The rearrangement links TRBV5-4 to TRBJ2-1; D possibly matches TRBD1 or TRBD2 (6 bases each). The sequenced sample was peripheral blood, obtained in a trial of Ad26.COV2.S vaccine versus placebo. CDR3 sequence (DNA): TGTGCCAGCAGCTTGGGGGGGGCGTCCTACAATGAGCAGTTCTTC. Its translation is CASSLGGASYNEQFF. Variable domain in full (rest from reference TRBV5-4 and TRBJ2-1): ETGVTQSPTHLIKTRGQQVTLRCSSQSGHNTVSWYQQALGQGPQFIFQYYREEENGRGNFPPRFSGLQFPNYSSELNVNALELDDSALYLCASSLGGASYNEQFFGPGTRLTVL.